This T cell receptor beta chain was found in a study of PD-L1 blockade in urothelial cancer. There were between 1 and 8 samples from each patient, taken pretreatment and on-treatment. CDR3 size: 12 residues. J gave up 5 bases and V 7 bases, and 4 bases lay outside the gene matches. Germline assignment: CDR1 MNHNS and CDR2 SASEGT. TCRdb's table, derived via immunoSEQ multiplex PCR, lists solely in-frame clones and lacks some. The sample holds some 41,000 clones, approximately 89% seen once. The receptor was derived from an older man with urothelial cancer. Material: PBMCs, obtained around atezolizumab (anti-PD-L1) treatment. The chain combines TRBV6-1 with TRBJ2-7, with 8 positions matching TRBD2. CDR3 sequence: CASTGGGNEQYF. CDR3 DNA sequence: TGTGCCAGCACCGGGGGGGGGAACGAGCAGTACTTC.